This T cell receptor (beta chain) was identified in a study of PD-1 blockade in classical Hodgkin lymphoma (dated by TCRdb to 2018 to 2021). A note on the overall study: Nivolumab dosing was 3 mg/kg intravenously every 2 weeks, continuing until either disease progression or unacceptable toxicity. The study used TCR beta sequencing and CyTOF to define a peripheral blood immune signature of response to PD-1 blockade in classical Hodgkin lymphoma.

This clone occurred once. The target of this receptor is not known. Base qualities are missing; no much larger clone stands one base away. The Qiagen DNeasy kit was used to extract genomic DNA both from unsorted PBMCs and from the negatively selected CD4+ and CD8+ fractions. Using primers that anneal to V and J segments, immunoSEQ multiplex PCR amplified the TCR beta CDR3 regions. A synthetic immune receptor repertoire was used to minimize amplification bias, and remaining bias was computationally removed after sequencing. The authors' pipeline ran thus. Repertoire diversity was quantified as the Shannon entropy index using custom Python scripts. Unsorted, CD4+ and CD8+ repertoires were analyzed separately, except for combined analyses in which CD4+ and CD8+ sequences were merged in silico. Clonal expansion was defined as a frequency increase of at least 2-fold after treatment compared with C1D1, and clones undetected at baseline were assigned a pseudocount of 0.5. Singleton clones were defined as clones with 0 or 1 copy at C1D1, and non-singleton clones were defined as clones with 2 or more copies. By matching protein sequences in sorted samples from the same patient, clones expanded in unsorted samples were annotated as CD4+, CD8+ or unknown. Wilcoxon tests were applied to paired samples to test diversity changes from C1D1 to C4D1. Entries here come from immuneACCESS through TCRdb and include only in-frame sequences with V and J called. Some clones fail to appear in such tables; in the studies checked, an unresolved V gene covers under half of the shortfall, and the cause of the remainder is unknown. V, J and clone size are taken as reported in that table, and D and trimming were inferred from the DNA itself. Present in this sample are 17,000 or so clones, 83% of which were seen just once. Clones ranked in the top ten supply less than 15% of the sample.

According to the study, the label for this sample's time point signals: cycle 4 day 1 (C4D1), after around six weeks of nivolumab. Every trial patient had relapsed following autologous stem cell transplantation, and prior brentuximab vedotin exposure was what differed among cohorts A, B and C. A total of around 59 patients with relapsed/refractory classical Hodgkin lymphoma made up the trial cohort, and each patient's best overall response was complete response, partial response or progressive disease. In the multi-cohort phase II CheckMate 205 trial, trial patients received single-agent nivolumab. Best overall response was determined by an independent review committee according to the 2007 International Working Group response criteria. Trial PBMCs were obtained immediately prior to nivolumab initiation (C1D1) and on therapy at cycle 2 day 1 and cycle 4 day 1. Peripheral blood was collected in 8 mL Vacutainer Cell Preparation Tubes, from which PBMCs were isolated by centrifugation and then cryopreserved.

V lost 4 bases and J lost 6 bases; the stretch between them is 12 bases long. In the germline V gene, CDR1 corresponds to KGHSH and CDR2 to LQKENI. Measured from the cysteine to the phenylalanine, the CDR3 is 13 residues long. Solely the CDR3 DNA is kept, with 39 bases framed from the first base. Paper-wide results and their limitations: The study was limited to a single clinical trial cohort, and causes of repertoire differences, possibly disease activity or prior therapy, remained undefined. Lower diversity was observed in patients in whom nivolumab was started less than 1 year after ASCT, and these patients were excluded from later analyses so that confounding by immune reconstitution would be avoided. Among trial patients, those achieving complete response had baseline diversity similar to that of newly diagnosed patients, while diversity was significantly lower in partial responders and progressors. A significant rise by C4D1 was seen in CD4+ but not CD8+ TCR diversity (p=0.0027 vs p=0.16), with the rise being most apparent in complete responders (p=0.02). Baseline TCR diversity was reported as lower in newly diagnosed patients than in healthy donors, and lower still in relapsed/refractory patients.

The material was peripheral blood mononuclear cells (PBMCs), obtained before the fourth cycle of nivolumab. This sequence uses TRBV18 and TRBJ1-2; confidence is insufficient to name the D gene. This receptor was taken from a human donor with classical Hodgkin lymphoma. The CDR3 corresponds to CASSLSRPNGYTF. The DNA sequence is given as TGTGCCAGCTCACTCTCCCGACCGAATGGCTACACCTTC.